The clone carrying this T cell receptor beta chain was counted ten times or more. TCRdb redid the calling of the PCR reads with MiXCR, one entry per CDR3 protein. Of about 630,000 distinct CDR3 sequences in the sample, roughly 23% were seen once. Naive CD8 T cell sorting was performed on the CD8+CD4-CCR7+CD45RA+ phenotype. The CDR3 is 12 residues long. Trimming pared 6 bases from V and 0 bases from J, leaving 3 bases between. From germline, CDR1 is MGHDK and CDR2 SYGVNS. This sample stems from a study of molecular identifiers for immune sequencing clone quantification. The origin of this receptor is a human donor in good health. Some libraries in this study had Jurkat cell RNA spiked in. The sample comprised naive CD8+ T cells from blood, with Jurkat cell RNA spiked in. Noted subset: FACS-sorted CD8+CD4-CCR7+CD45RA+ naive T cells. V and J are TRBV25-1 and TRBJ1-3; D gene uncertain. Here the CDR3 reads CASSPSGNTIYF. CDR3 nucleotides: TGTGCCAGCAGCCCCTCTGGAAACACCATATATTTT.